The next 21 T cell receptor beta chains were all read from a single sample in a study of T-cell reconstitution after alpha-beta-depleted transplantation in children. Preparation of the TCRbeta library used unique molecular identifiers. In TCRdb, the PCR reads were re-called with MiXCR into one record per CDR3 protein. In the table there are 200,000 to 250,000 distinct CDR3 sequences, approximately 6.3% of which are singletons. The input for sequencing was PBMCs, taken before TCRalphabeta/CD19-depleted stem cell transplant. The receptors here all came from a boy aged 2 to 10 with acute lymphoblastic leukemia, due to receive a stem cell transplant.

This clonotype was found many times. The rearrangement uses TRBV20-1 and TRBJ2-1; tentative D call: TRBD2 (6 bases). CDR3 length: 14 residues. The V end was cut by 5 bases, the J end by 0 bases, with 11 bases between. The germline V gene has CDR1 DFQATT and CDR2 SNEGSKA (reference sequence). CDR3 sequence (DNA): TGCAGTGCTGGGAGGAGGGCCTCCTACAATGAGCAGTTCTTC. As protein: CSAGRRASYNEQFF.

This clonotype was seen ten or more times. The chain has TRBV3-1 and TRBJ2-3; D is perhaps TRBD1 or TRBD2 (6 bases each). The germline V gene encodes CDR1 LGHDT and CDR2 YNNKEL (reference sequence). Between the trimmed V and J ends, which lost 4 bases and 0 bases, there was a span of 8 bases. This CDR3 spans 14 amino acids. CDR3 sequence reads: CASSRGASTDTQYF. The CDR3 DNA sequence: TGTGCCAGCAGCCGGGGGGCCAGCACAGATACGCAGTATTTT.

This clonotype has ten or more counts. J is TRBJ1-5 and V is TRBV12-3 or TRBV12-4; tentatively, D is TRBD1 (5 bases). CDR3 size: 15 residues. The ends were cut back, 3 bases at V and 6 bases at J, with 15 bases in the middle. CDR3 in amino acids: CASSFGRQGSQPQHF. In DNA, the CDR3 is TGTGCCAGCAGTTTTGGGCGGCAGGGCAGTCAGCCCCAGCATTTT.

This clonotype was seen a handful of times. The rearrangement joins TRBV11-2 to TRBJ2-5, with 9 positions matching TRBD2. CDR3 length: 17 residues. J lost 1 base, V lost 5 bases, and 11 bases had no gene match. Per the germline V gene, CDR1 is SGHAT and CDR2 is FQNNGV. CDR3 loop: CASSPRLGLAPQETQYF. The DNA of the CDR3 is TGTGCCAGCAGCCCCAGATTAGGACTAGCGCCCCAAGAGACCCAGTACTTC. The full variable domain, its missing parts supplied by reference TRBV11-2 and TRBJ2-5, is EAGVAQSPRYKIIEKRQSVAFWCNPISGHATLYWYQQILGQGPKLLIQFQNNGVVDDSQLPKDRFSAERLKGVDSTLKIQPAKLEDSAVYLCASSPRLGLAPQETQYFGPGTRLLVL.

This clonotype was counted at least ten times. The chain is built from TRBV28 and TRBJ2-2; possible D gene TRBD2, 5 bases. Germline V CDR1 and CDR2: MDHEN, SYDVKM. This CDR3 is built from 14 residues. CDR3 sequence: CAVSGMEYTGELFF. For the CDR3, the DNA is TGTGCTGTGTCGGGGATGGAGTACACCGGGGAGCTGTTTTTT.

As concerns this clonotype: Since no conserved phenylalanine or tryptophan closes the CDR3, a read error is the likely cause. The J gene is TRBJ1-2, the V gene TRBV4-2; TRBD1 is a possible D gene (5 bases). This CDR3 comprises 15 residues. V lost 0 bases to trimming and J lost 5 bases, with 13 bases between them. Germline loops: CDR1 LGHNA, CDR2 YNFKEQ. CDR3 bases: TGTGCCAGCAGCCAAGAGCTAGGGGTCTCTTATGGCTACACCTAC. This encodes CASSQELGVSYGYTY.

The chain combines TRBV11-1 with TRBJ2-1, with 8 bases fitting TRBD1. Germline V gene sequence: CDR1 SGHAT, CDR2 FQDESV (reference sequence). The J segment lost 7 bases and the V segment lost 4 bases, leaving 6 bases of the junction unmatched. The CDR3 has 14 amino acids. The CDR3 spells CASSSQGAHNEQFF. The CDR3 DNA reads TGTGCCAGCAGCTCGCAGGGGGCGCATAATGAGCAGTTCTTC.

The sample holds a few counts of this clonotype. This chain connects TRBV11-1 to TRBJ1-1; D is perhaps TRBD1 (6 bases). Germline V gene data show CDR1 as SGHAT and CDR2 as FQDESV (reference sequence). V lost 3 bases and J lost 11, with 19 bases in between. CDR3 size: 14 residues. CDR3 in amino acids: CASSFGGQSYAAFF. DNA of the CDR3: TGTGCCAGCAGCTTCGGCGGACAGTCCTACGCTGCTTTCTTT.

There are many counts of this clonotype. CDR3 nucleotides: TGTGCCAGCAGTTATCCGGGACAGGGGTCTGAGCAGTTCTTC. Translated: CASSYPGQGSEQFF. The V gene is TRBV25-1, the J gene TRBJ2-1, with TRBD1 matching 10 bases. Germline V gene data show CDR1 as MGHDK and CDR2 as SYGVNS. V shed 5 bases and J 9 bases; nucleotides not matched to a gene: 7. The CDR3 is 14 residues long.

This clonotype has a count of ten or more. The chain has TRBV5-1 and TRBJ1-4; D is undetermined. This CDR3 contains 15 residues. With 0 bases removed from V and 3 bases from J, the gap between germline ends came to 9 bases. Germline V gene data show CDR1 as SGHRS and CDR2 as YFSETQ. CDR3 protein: CASSLGGISNEKLFF. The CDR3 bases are TGCGCCAGCAGCTTGGGTGGAATATCTAATGAAAAACTGTTTTTT.

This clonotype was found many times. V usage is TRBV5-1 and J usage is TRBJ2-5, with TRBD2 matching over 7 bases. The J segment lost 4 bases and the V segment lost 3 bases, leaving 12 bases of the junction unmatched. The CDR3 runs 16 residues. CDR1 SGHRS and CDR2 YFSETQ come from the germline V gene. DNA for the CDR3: TGCGCCAGCAGCTCCCTGTCGGGAGGACGTGTAGAGACCCAGTACTTC. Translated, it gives CASSSLSGGRVETQYF. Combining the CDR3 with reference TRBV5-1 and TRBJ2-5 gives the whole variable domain KAGVTQTPRYLIKTRGQQVTLSCSPISGHRSVSWYQQTPGQGLQFLFEYFSETQRNKGNFPGRFSGRQFSNSRSEMNVSTLELGDSALYLCASSSLSGGRVETQYFGPGTRLLVL.

The DNA of the CDR3 is TGTGCCAGCAGCCAAGAGGACGCGGGGGGCGGCACAGATACGCAGTATTTT. Amino acids: CASSQEDAGGGTDTQYF. This chain connects TRBV4-2 to TRBJ2-3, with TRBD2 matching 8 bases. This CDR3 region has 17 residues. Germline V gives CDR1 LGHNA, CDR2 YNFKEQ. The junction had 6 bases not matched to a gene; V was cut back by 0 bases and J by 1 base.

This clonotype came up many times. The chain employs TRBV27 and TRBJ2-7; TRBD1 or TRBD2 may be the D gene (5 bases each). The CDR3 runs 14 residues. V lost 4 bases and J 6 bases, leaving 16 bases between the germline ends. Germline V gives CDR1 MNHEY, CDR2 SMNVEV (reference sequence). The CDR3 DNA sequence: TGTGCCAGCAGTTGGGGGATCCAGCCAACCGAGCAGTACTTC. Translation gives CASSWGIQPTEQYF.

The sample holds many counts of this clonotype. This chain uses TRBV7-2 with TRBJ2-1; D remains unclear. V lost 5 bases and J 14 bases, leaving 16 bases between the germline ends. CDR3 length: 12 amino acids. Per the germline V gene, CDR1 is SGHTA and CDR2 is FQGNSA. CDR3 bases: TGTGCCAGCAGCCAGGACCCGGCACCCAAGTTCTTC. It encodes CASSQDPAPKFF.

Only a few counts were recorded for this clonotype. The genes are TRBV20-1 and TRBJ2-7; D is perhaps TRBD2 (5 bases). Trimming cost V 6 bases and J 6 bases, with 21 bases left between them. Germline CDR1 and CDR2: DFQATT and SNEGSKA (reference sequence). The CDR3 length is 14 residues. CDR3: CSAEERSLLAEQYF. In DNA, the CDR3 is TGCAGTGCCGAAGAGCGGAGCCTACTTGCCGAGCAGTACTTC.

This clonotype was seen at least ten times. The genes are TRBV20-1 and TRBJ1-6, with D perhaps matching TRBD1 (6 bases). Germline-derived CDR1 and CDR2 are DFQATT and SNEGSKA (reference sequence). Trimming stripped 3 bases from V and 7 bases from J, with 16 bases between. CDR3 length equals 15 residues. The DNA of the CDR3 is TGCAGTGCTAGGTTGCCTCGGACAGAAAATTCACCCCTCCACTTT. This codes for CSARLPRTENSPLHF.

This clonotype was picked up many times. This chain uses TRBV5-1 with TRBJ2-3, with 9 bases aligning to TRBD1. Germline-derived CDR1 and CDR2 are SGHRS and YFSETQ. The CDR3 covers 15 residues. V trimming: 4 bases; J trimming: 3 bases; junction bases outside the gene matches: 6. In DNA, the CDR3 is TGCGCCAGCAGCGCCGGACAGGGGTGGACAGATACGCAGTATTTT. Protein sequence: CASSAGQGWTDTQYF.

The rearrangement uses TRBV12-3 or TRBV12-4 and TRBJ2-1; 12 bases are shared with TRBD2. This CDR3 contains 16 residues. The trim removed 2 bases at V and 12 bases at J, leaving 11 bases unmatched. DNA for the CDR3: TGTGCCAGCAGTTTAAGGTGGTCTAGCGGGGGGGCTGTGCAGTTCTTC. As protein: CASSLRWSSGGAVQFF.

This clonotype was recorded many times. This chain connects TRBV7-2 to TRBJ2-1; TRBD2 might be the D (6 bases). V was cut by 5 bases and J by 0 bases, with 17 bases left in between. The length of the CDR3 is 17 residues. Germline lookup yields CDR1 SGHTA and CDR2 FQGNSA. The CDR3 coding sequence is TGTGCCAGCAGCCGACTTAGCGGAGTGAGCTCCTACAATGAGCAGTTCTTC. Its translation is CASSRLSGVSSYNEQFF.

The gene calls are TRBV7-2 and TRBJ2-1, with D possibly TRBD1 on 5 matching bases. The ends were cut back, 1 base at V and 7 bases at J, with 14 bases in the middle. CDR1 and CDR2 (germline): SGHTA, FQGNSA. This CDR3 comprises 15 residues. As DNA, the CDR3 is TGTGCCAGCAGCTTAGTGGTTACCTCAGGGAATGAGCAGTTCTTC. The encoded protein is CASSLVVTSGNEQFF. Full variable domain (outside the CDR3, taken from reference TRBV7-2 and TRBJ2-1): GAGVSQSPSNKVTEKGKDVELRCDPISGHTALYWYRQSLGQGLEFLIYFQGNSAPDKSGLPSDRFSAERTGGSVSTLTIQRTQQEDSAVYLCASSLVVTSGNEQFFGPGTRLTVL.

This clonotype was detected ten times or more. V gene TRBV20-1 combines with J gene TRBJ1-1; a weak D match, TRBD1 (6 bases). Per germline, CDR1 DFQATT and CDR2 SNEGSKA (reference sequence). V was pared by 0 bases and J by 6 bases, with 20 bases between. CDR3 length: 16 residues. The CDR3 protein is CSARDRVQGPGPEAFF. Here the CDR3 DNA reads TGCAGTGCTAGAGACCGCGTACAGGGTCCGGGGCCTGAAGCTTTCTTT.